Below are 9 T cell receptor beta chains sequenced from a single sample in a study of OX40 agonist ivuxolimab in advanced cancers. Generated by immunoSEQ multiplex PCR, the TCRdb table keeps only in-frame clones and is missing some. In the table there are some 64,000 clones, roughly 92% of which are singletons. The sample here was CD4+ or CD8+ T cells sorted from blood, taken in a trial of the OX40 agonist ivuxolimab. All receptors derive from an adult with an advanced solid tumor such as melanoma, head and neck, liver or kidney cancer.

The CDR3 nucleotides are TGTGCCAGCAGCTTCGGAGGGGCTGATGAGCAGTTCTTC. It yields the protein CASSFGGADEQFF. The chain joins TRBV11-2 to TRBJ2-1; D is perhaps TRBD2 (6 bases). Germline V gene sequence: CDR1 SGHAT, CDR2 FQNNGV. V lost 3 bases to trimming and J lost 8 bases, with 11 bases between them. This CDR3 has 13 residues.

A few counts support this clone. The gene calls are TRBV7-9 and TRBJ1-1; no clear D. Per the germline V gene, CDR1 is SEHNR and CDR2 is FQNEAQ (reference sequence). The CDR3 consists of 12 residues. Trimming left V 4 bases short and J 7 bases short, with 10 bases between. CDR3 sequence: CASSSTLGEAFF. For the CDR3, the DNA is TGTGCCAGCAGCTCCACACTCGGTGAAGCTTTCTTT.

This chain's CDR3 is CASSSGQGGAGELFF. The DNA for the CDR3 is TGTGCCAGCAGTTCAGGACAGGGAGGAGCCGGGGAGCTGTTTTTT. The chain has TRBV27 and TRBJ2-2, with TRBD1 matching over 8 bases. Per the germline V gene, CDR1 is MNHEY and CDR2 is SMNVEV (reference sequence). V shed 4 bases and J 6 bases; nucleotides not matched to a gene: 7. This CDR3 spans 15 amino acids.

The chain uses TRBV30 and TRBJ2-7; D call uncertain. CDR1 GTSNPN and CDR2 SVGIG come from the germline V gene (reference sequence). This CDR3 spans 12 amino acids. V was trimmed by 2 bases and J by 2 bases, leaving 7 bases between them. The CDR3 DNA reads TGTGCCTGGAGTTCCGAAACCTACGAGCAGTACTTC. Its protein product is CAWSSETYEQYF. Full variable domain (outside the CDR3, taken from reference TRBV30 and TRBJ2-7): SQTIHQWPATLVQPVGSPLSLECTVEGTSNPNLYWYRQAAGRGLQLLFYSVGIGQISSEVPQNLSASRPQDRQFILSSKKLLLSDSGFYLCAWSSETYEQYFGPGTRLTVT.

The chain joins TRBV10-3 to TRBJ2-5, with 7 bases that match TRBD2. The V segment lost 0 bases and the J segment 5 bases; nucleotides outside the gene matches: 3. Germline CDR1 and CDR2: ENHRY and SYGVKD. CDR3 length equals 14 residues. In DNA, the CDR3 is TGTGCCATCAGTGAGTCGTCTAGCGGCGAGACCCAGTACTTC. Its protein product is CAISESSSGETQYF.

This chain joins TRBV4-1 and TRBJ1-1; the D is unclear. Germline V CDR1 and CDR2: MGHRA, YSYEKL. This CDR3 has 15 residues. V was shortened by 4 bases and J by 7 bases, with 19 bases between the two germline ends. The CDR3 DNA reads as TGCGCCAGCAGCCCTCTTAGGGAGCTAGATAATGAAGCTTTCTTT. Its translation: CASSPLRELDNEAFF.

The CDR3 DNA is TGTGCCAGTAGTATAGGGCGGGGGTCGAGCACTGAAGCTTTCTTT. Protein: CASSIGRGSSTEAFF. The chain uses TRBV19 and TRBJ1-1, with D possibly TRBD1 on 5 matching bases. V was clipped by 1 base and J by 4 bases, with 13 bases between them. Germline lookup yields CDR1 LNHDA and CDR2 SQIVND (reference sequence). The CDR3 is 15 amino acids.

This clone was detected only a few times. The chain has TRBV6-1 and TRBJ1-1, with unresolved D. Trimming shortened V by 2 bases and J by 7 bases, and 5 bases separated the two germline ends. From germline, CDR1 is MNHNS and CDR2 SASEGT. This CDR3 is 11 amino acids long. The CDR3 region is CASSEFDEAFF. CDR3 DNA: TGTGCCAGCAGTGAATTCGATGAAGCTTTCTTT.

The rearrangement links TRBV11-2 to TRBJ2-2; no definite D call. Germline CDR1 and CDR2: SGHAT and FQNNGV. This CDR3 has 13 residues. V lost 7 bases, J lost 7 bases, and 13 bases lay in between. CDR3 in amino acids: CASTQTEVGELFF. CDR3 nucleotides: TGTGCCAGCACCCAAACTGAGGTCGGGGAGCTGTTTTTT. Based on the CDR3 plus reference TRBV11-2 and TRBJ2-2, the full variable domain is EAGVAQSPRYKIIEKRQSVAFWCNPISGHATLYWYQQILGQGPKLLIQFQNNGVVDDSQLPKDRFSAERLKGVDSTLKIQPAKLEDSAVYLCASTQTEVGELFFGEGSRLTVL.